This T cell receptor (beta chain) was sequenced in a study of cytomegalovirus exposure and HLA in healthy donors. Across the whole study: Earlier sequencing of 150 million to 200 million T cells yielded 95 million to 120 million unique TCR beta sequences. General study points: A list of 150 or so TCR beta chains associated with cytomegalovirus was given.

Concerning this clone itself: Its antigen is undetermined.

PCR amplification relied on 60 Vbeta primers (plus 13 Jbeta primers). The data were produced by immunoSEQ multiplex PCR, yet TCRdb's version contains in-frame clones alone and is incomplete. The sample contains roughly 150,000 clones, around 79% of which appear only once. CDR1 is LGHNA, CDR2 YSLEER, per germline. The CDR3 is 17 residues long. Trimming cost V 2 bases and J 3 bases, with 17 bases left between them. This clonotype was sampled from a male donor in good health and CMV-seronegative. The chain has TRBV4-3 and TRBJ2-1, with TRBD2 as a possible D gene (5 bases). Sequencing used PBMCs. This CDR3 reads CASSQYTAADIYNEQFF. The CDR3 nucleotides are TGCGCCAGCAGCCAATACACGGCAGCGGATATCTACAATGAGCAGTTCTTC.